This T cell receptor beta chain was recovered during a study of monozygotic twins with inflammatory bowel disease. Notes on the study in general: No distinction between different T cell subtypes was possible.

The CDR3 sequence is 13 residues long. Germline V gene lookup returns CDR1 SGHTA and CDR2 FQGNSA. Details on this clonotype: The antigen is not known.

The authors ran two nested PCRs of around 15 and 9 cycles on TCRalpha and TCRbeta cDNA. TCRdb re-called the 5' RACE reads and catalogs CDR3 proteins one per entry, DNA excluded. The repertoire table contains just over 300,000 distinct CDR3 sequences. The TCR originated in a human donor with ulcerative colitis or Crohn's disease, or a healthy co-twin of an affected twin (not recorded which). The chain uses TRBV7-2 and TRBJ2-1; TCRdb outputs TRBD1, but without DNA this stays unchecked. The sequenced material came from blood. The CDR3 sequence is CASSIQGSGEQFF.